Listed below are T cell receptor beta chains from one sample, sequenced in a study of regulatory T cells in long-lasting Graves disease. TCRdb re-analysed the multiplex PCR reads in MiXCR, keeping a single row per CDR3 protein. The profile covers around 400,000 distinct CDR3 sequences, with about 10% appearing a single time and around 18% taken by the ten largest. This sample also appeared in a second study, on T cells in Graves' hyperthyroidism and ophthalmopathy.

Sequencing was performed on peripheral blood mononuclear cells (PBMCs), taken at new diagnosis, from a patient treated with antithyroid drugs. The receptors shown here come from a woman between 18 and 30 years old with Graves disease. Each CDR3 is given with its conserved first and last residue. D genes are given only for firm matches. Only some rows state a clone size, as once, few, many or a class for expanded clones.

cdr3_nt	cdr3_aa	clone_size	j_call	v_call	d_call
TGTGCCAGCAGCTTACCTAGCCCTGAGCAGTTCTTC	CASSLPSPEQFF	NA	TRBJ2-1	TRBV7-9	NA
TGTGCCAGCAGCTTAGAGGGTAGCGGAGAGACCCAGTACTTC	CASSLEGSGETQYF	many	TRBJ2-5	TRBV7-2	NA
TGTGCCAGCAGCTTATATGCAGATACGCAGTATTTT	CASSLYADTQYF	many	TRBJ2-3	TRBV7-2	NA
TGTGCCAGCAGTTTGGTGTTACCGAACCCCTATAGCAATCAGCCCCAGCATTTT	CASSLVLPNPYSNQPQHF	many	TRBJ1-5	TRBV28	NA
TGTGCCAGCAGCCTTTGGGGTACCGGGACAGATAACACTGAAGCTTTCTTT	CASSLWGTGTDNTEAFF	many	TRBJ1-1	TRBV7-6	TRBD1
TGTGCCAGCAGTTTAGAGACTAGCGGCGTACGGTTCTTC	CASSLETSGVRFF	many	TRBJ2-1	TRBV12-3/TRBV12-4	TRBD2
TGCGCCAGCAGCTCCTGGGGGGACGATCGGGAGACCCAGTACTTC	CASSSWGDDRETQYF	many	TRBJ2-5	TRBV5-1	NA
TGTGCCAGCTTGACCGGGAGGAACACCGGGGAGCTGTTTTTT	CASLTGRNTGELFF	NA	TRBJ2-2	TRBV12-3/TRBV12-4	NA
TGCGCCAGCAGACATCATAATTCACCCCTCCACTTT	CASRHHNSPLHF	few	TRBJ1-6	TRBV4-1	NA
TGCAGCGTTGAGGATAGTTTAGTGGCCGGGGAGCTGTTTTTT	CSVEDSLVAGELFF	many	TRBJ2-2	TRBV29-1	NA
TGTGCCAGCAGCCAGTTAAGATGGCGGGGGGACCAAGAGACCCAGTACTTC	CASSQLRWRGDQETQYF	many	TRBJ2-5	TRBV3-1	TRBD2
TGTGCCAGCAGCGTAGAGCCACGGAAGGGGACGGACATTCAGTACTTC	CASSVEPRKGTDIQYF	NA	TRBJ2-4	TRBV9	NA
TGTGCCAGCAGTCCCCCCCCGACAGGCCCATCCTATAGCTCCTACAATGAGCAGTTCTTC	CASSPPPTGPSYSSYNEQFF	NA	TRBJ2-1	TRBV27	NA
TGTGCCAGCAGTTTATCCGGACAGTACGAGCAGTACTTC	CASSLSGQYEQYF	many	TRBJ2-7	TRBV28	NA
TGCAGCGGATGGATAGACAGGGGGCGACGGAACTATGGCTACACCTTC	CSGWIDRGRRNYGYTF	many	TRBJ1-2	TRBV29-1	TRBD1
TGTGCCAGCAGCCGGGACACGGGGTACCCGAACTATGGCTACACCTTC	CASSRDTGYPNYGYTF	NA	TRBJ1-2	TRBV7-9	NA
TGTGCCAGCAGTCCCCGGACAGGGGGTGACACTTCCTACGAGCAGTACTTC	CASSPRTGGDTSYEQYF	many	TRBJ2-7	TRBV2	TRBD1
TGTGCCAGCAGCCATTCACGGTATGGAAACACCATATATTTT	CASSHSRYGNTIYF	many	TRBJ1-3	TRBV3-1	NA
TGTGCCAGCGGGCAGGGGCAAGGGTCAGATACGCAGTATTTT	CASGQGQGSDTQYF	many	TRBJ2-3	TRBV12-3/TRBV12-4	NA
TGTGCCAGCAGTCCCAAACTGACTAGCGGGAGATCAGCAATTTTGAATGAGCAGTTCTTC	CASSPKLTSGRSAILNEQFF	NA	TRBJ2-1	TRBV25-1	TRBD2
TGCAGTGCTAGAGATTTGGTTCGGGGGGCGCGTAATAATGAGCAGTTCTTC	CSARDLVRGARNNEQFF	many	TRBJ2-1	TRBV20-1	NA
TGCAGTGCTAGGGCCCAAGACACCGGGGAGCTGTTTTTT	CSARAQDTGELFF	many	TRBJ2-2	TRBV20-1	NA
TGTGCCAGCAGTGGAGGGACAGGGGTTGATGGTGGCTACACCTTC	CASSGGTGVDGGYTF	many	TRBJ1-2	TRBV12-3/TRBV12-4	TRBD1
TGCAGTGCTAGTGCTGCGGGGTTTGATAACTATGGCTACACCTTC	CSASAAGFDNYGYTF	many	TRBJ1-2	TRBV20-1	NA
TGTGCCAGCAGCTTAACCGGACAGACAGCTAACTATGGCTACACCTTC	CASSLTGQTANYGYTF	NA	TRBJ1-2	TRBV7-2	NA
TGTGCCAGCAGTTTAATCACTTCTTCTTACGAGCAGTACTTC	CASSLITSSYEQYF	many	TRBJ2-7	TRBV27	NA
TGCAGTGCTAGAAAAGGGGTCAGCTCTGGAAACACCATATATTTT	CSARKGVSSGNTIYF	many	TRBJ1-3	TRBV20-1	NA
TGTGCCAGCAGTTACTCGCCCCCGAGTTCAGATACGCAGTATTTT	CASSYSPPSSDTQYF	many	TRBJ2-3	TRBV6-5	NA
TGTGCCAGCAGCTCTGGACTAGCGGTGAAAGGGGATACGCAGTATTTT	CASSSGLAVKGDTQYF	NA	TRBJ2-3	TRBV7-3	TRBD2
TGCAGCGTTGAAGAAGGGCGGGCGAGCTCCTACAATGAGCAGTTCTTC	CSVEEGRASSYNEQFF	many	TRBJ2-1	TRBV29-1	NA
TGTGCCAGCAGTTTAGGGCCCCGCCGTCATGAGCAGTTCTTC	CASSLGPRRHEQFF	NA	TRBJ2-1	TRBV27	NA
TGTGCCAGCACGAGGGTGATTATCGATGGCTACACCTTC	CASTRVIIDGYTF	many	TRBJ1-2	TRBV28	NA
TGTGCCAGCAGGGGACTAGGACACGAGAACACTGAAGCTTTCTTT	CASRGLGHENTEAFF	many	TRBJ1-1	TRBV25-1	NA
TGTGCCAGCAGCCAGGAGGGACTAGCGGGAGTCAAGTACTTC	CASSQEGLAGVKYF	many	TRBJ2-7	TRBV4-2	TRBD2
TGTGCCAGCAGCCAAGATAGCGGGAGGGCCCACATTCAGTACTTC	CASSQDSGRAHIQYF	many	TRBJ2-4	TRBV14	TRBD2
TGTGCCAGCAGCTTAGGACAGGGGGCATCACTCTATGGCTACACCTTC	CASSLGQGASLYGYTF	many	TRBJ1-2	TRBV7-2	TRBD1
TGCAGTGCTAGAGTTTCTGGGTTTGGGCCGAACGCCGGGGAGCTGTTTTTT	CSARVSGFGPNAGELFF	few	TRBJ2-2	TRBV20-1	NA
TGTGCCAGCAGTTTTGACCCTAGAAGCTCCTACGAGCAGTACTTC	CASSFDPRSSYEQYF	many	TRBJ2-7	TRBV28	NA
TGCAGCGTTGAACGTGGCAGCTCCTACAATGAGCAGTTCTTC	CSVERGSSYNEQFF	NA	TRBJ2-1	TRBV29-1	NA
TGTGCCAGCAGCCCGAGAGGCGGCAGGGGGACCCAGTACTTC	CASSPRGGRGTQYF	NA	TRBJ2-5	TRBV7-6	NA
TGTGCCAGCAGTTCGGAGCGGGGTGCGACCCAGTACTTC	CASSSERGATQYF	many	TRBJ2-5	TRBV6-2/TRBV6-3	TRBD2
TGTGCCAGCAGCCCTTGGACAGGCCCTAATGAAAAACTGTTTTTT	CASSPWTGPNEKLFF	NA	TRBJ1-4	TRBV7-9	TRBD1